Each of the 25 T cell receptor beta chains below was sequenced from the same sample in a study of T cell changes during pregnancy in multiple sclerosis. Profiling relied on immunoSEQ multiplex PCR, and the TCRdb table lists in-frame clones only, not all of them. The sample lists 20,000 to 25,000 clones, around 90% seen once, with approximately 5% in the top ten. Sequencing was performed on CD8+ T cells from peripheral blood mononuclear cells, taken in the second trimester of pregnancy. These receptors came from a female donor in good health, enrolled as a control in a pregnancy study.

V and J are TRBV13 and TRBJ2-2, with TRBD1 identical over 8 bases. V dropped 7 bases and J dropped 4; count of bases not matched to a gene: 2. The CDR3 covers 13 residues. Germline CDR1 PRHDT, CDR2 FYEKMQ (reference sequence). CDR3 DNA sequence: TGTGCCAGCACCGGGACAGGCACCGGGGAGCTGTTTTTT. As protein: CASTGTGTGELFF.

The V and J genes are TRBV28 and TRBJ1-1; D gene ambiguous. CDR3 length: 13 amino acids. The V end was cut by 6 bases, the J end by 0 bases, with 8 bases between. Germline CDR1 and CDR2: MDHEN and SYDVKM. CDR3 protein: CASRVALNTEAFF. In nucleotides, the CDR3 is TGTGCCAGCAGGGTCGCGCTGAACACTGAAGCTTTCTTT.

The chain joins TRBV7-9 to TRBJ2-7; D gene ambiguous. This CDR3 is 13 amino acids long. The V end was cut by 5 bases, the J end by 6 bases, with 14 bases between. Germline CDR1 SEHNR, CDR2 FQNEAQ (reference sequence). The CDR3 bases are TGTGCCAGCAGCCCCCTTTCCAACTTCGAGCAGTACTTC. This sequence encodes CASSPLSNFEQYF.

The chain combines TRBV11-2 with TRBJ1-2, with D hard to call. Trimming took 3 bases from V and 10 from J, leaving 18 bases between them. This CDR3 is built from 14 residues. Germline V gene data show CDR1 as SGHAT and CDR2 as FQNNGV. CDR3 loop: CASSLGGLSNDYTF. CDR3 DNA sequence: TGTGCCAGCAGCTTGGGAGGACTTTCGAACGACTACACCTTC.

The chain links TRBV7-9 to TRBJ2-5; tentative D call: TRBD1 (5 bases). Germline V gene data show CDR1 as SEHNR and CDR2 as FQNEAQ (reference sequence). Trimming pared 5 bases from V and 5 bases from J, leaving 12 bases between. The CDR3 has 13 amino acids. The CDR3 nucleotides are TGTGCCAGCAGCCAAGGGGAATTGGAGACCCAGTACTTC. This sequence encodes CASSQGELETQYF.

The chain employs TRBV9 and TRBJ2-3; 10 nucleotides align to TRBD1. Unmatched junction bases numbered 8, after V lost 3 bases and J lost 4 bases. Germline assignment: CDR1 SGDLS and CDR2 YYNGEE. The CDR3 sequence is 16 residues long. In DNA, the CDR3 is TGTGCCAGCAGCGAGCGGGACAGGGGCACGGCAGATACGCAGTATTTT. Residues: CASSERDRGTADTQYF.

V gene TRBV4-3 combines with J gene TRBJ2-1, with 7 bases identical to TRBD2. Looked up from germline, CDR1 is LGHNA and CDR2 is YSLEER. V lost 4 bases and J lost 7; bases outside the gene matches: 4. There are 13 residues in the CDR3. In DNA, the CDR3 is TGCGCCAGCAGCCTCCGGGGGGTGAATGAGCAGTTCTTC. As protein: CASSLRGVNEQFF.

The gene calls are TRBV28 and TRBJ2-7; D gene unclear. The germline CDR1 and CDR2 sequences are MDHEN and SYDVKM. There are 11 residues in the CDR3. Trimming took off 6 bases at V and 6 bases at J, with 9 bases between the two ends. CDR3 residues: CASSPSLEQYF. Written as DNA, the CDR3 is TGTGCCAGCAGCCCCTCTCTCGAGCAGTACTTC.

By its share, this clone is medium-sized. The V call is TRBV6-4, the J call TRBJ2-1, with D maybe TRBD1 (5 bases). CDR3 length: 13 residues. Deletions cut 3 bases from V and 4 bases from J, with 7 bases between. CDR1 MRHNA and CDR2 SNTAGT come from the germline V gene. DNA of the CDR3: TGTGCCAGCAGTGAGGACATTTACAATGAGCAGTTCTTC. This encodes CASSEDIYNEQFF.

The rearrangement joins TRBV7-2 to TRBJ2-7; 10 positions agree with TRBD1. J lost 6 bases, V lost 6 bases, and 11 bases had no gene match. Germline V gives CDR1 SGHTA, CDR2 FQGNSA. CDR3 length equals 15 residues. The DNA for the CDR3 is TGTGCCAGCAGGTGGGGACAGGGGAGGGCTCGCGAGCAGTACTTC. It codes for CASRWGQGRAREQYF.

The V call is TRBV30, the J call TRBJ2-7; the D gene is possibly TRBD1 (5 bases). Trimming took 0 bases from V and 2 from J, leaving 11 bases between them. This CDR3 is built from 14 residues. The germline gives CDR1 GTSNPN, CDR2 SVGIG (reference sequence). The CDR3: CAWSVGAGTYEQYF. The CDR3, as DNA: TGTGCCTGGAGTGTAGGGGCCGGTACCTACGAGCAGTACTTC.

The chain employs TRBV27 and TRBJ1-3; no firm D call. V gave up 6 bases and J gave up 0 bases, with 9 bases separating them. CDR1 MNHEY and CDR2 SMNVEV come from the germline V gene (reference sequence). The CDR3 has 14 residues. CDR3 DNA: TGTGCCAGCAGACAGTTGAACTCTGGAAACACCATATATTTT. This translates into CASRQLNSGNTIYF.

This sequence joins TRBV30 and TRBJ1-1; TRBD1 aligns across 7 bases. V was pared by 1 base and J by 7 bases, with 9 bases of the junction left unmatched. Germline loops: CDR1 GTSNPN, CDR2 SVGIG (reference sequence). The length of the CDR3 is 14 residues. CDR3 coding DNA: TGTGCCTGGAGTGAGGAGGGGGCTTCTTTTGAAGCTTTCTTT. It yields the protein CAWSEEGASFEAFF.

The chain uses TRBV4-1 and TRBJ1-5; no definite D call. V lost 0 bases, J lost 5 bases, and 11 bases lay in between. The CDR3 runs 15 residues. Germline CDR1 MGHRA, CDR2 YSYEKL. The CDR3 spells CASSQEGLLDQPQHF. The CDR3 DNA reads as TGCGCCAGCAGCCAAGAGGGCCTACTAGATCAGCCCCAGCATTTT.

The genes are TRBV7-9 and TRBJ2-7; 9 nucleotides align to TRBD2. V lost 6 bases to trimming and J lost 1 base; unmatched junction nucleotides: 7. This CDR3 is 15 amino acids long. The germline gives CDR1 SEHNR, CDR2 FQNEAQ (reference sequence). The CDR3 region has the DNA TGTGCCAGCAGTTCGCTAGCGGGGACGTCCTACGAGCAGTACTTC. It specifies CASSSLAGTSYEQYF.

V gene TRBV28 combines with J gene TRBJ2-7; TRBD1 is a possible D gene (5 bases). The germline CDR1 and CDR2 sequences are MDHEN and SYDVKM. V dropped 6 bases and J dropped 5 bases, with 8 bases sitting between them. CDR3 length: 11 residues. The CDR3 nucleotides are TGTGCCAGCAGCCCAGGGAACGAGCAGTACTTC. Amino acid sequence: CASSPGNEQYF.

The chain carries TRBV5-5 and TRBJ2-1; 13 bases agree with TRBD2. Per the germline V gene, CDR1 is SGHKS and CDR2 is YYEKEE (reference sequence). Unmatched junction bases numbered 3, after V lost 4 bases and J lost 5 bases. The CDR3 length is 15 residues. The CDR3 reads CASSRTSGGHNEQFF. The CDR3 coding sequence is TGTGCCAGCAGCCGGACTAGCGGGGGCCACAATGAGCAGTTCTTC.

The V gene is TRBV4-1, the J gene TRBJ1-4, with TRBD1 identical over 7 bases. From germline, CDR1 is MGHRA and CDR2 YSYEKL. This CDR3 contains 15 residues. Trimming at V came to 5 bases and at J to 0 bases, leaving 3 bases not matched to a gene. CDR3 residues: CASSDRVTTNEKLFF. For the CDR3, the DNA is TGCGCCAGCAGCGACAGGGTCACAACTAATGAAAAACTGTTTTTT.

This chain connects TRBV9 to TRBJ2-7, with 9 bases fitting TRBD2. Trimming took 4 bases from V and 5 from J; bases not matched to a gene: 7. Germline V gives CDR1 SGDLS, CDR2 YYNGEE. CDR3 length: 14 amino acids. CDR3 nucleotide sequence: TGTGCCAGCAGCCCAGGGACTAGCTTAAACGAGCAGTACTTC. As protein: CASSPGTSLNEQYF.

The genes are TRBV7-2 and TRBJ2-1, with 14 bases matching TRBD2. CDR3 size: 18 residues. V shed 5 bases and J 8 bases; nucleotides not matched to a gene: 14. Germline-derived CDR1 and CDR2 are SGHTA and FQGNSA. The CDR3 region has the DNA TGTGCCAGCAGCCAAAGGGCGGGACTAGCGGGAGTGCCGTATGAGCAGTTCTTC. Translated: CASSQRAGLAGVPYEQFF.

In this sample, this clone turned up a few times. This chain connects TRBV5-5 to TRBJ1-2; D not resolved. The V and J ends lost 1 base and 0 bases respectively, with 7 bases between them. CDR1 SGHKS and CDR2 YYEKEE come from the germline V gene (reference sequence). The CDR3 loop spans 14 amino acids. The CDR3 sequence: CASSLSSANYGYTF. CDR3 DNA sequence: TGTGCCAGCAGCTTGAGTTCAGCTAACTATGGCTACACCTTC.

As DNA, the CDR3 is TGCGCCAGCAGCCCCCCGGGGAGCAGCCTGAACACTGAAGCTTTCTTT. This encodes CASSPPGSSLNTEAFF. The V call is TRBV4-1, the J call TRBJ1-1; D not resolved. Germline CDR1 is MGHRA and CDR2 is YSYEKL. This CDR3 has 16 residues. Trimming removed 4 bases from V and 0 bases from J, with 15 bases in between.

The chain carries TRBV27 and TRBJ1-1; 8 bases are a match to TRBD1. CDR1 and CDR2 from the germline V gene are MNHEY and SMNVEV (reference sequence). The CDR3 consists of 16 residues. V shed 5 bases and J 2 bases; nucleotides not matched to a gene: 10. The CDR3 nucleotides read TGTGCCAGCAGTCCCCCCGGACAGGGTATAAACACTGAAGCTTTCTTT. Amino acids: CASSPPGQGINTEAFF.

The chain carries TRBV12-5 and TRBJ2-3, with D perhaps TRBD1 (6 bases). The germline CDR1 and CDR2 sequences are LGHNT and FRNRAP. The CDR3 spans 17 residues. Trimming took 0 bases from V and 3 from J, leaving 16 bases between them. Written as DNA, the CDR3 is TGTGCTAGTGGTTTGGTACTGGGACACTCTATGACAGATACGCAGTATTTT. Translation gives CASGLVLGHSMTDTQYF.

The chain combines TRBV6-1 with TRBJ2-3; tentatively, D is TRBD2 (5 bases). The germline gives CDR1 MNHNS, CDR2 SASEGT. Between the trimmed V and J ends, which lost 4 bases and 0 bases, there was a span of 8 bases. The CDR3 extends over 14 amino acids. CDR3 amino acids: CASSGGLSTDTQYF. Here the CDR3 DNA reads TGTGCCAGCAGTGGCGGACTGAGCACAGATACGCAGTATTTT.